This T cell receptor beta chain emerged from a study of T cell responses to AZD1222 COVID-19 vaccine (dated by TCRdb to about 2021). For the study in its entirety: AZD1222 recipients given second doses at about 4 weeks or at about 12 weeks were pooled, since spike-specific TCR depth and breadth were not found to differ between the two schedules. TCR sequencing was performed for roughly 250 trial participants, of whom around 200 were given two doses of AZD1222 and approximately 26 were given two doses of MenACWY control vaccine. Trial participants were enrolled by age into 18-55, 56-69 and 70-plus year subgroups, with approximately 150, 30 and 60 TCR-sequenced participants respectively.

This specimen's time point label, per the study, means: baseline before first vaccination. Samples from vaccinated people were obtained from the UK trials COV001 and COV002, which included a single-blind randomized controlled phase 2/3 trial of AZD1222 (ChAdOx1 nCoV-19) in healthy adults. For TCRbeta chain sequencing, PBMC samples from trial participants were taken at day 0 and at day 28 after the second dose. Paper-wide results and their limitations: Vaccine-associated CD4 TCRs spanned the whole spike protein, with dominant responses in regions 160-218 and 743-854. No day 14 peak-response samples were available, so repertoires were characterized only after the peak T cell response. The 56-69-year group was small, and its depth increase did not reach significance, likely because of low power. After two AZD1222 doses, both the breadth and the depth of spike-specific TCRs were significantly higher than at day 0 and than in MenACWY recipients. Nearly half of unique spike-specific TCRs reportedly recognized epitopes outside regions mutated in the B.1.351 and B.1.1.7 variants. Conclusions about previously exposed vaccinees were limited because only six AZD1222 recipients were SARS-CoV-2 seropositive at baseline. Most participants were white British and females outnumbered males, and the authors suggested that clonal diversity may have been underestimated.

As encoded in the germline V gene (reference sequence), CDR1 is LGHDT while CDR2 is YNNKEL. Ends trimmed: V by 1 base, J by 3 bases; bases unmatched to a gene: 5. The CDR3 spans 16 residues, from the cysteine through the phenylalanine. Kept here is only the CDR3 DNA, which spans 48 bases and is read in frame from base 1. With respect to this clone: Its antigen remains unidentified. No base-level quality is on record; no much larger clone is a single base apart.

The CDR3 regions of human TCRbeta chains were analyzed by immunosequencing. The authors' analysis ran thus. TCRs in the repertoires were compared against a reference library of SARS-CoV-2-specific TCRs that had been generated with the MIRA antigen-specificity platform. Breadth meant the fraction of unique TCRs that were SARS-CoV-2-associated, whereas depth meant the fraction of total T cells that were SARS-CoV-2-associated. Using the MIRA data, each spike-specific TCR was mapped to the spike region that the TCR reacts to and placed in a CD4 or CD8 class. Log10-transformed breadth and depth values were compared by one-way ANOVA with Sidak's multiple comparisons tests. TCRdb took over this immuneACCESS table, retaining in-frame rearrangements with V and J assigned. Such tables are incomplete; in checked studies, under half of the missing clones stem from an unresolved V gene, and the remainder is unexplained. V, J and clone size are taken as reported in that table, and D and trimming were inferred from the DNA itself. Here the sample has 150,000 to 200,000 clones; 80% to 95% occur a single time. Of the sample, about 2.5% is held by the ten largest clones.

The V and J segments used are TRBV3-1 (or the pseudogene TRBV3-2) and TRBJ1-1; TRBD1 aligns with 10 central bases. Specimen: peripheral blood, collected on day 0 of AZD1222 vaccination. This clonotype was sampled from an adult in good health. The CDR3 loop reads CASSQVGQGSYTEAFF. The nucleotide sequence reads as follows: TGTGCCAGCAGCCAAGTGGGACAGGGGTCTTACACTGAAGCTTTCTTT.